The sequence of this TCR beta chain was determined in a study of blood T cell repertoires in COVID-19. The wider study: Samples representing acute and convalescent COVID-19 were sourced from the United States, Italy and Spain. In each case, the material was cDNA or gDNA derived from T cells, B-cell-depleted T cells, or PBMCs.

Per the original methods: Reference gene primers were amplified, and this amplification served to estimate nucleated cell counts. Produced via immunoSEQ multiplex PCR; TCRdb's table is partial and in-frame only. D and trimming come from the DNA, and the V and J calls and clone size come from that table. Of more than 80,000 clones listed, about 80% are singletons. Sample: peripheral blood. This receptor was identified in a human donor in a cohort sampled during active COVID-19.

The CDR3 coding sequence is TGTGCCAGCAAAGGGGGATTGAGCACAGATACGCAGTATTTT. This codes for CASKGGLSTDTQYF. This chain uses TRBV2 with TRBJ2-3, with D perhaps TRBD1 (6 bases). CDR1 is SNHLY, CDR2 FYNNEI, per germline. Trimming cost V 7 bases and J 0 bases, with 11 bases left between them. This CDR3 spans 14 amino acids. Combining the CDR3 with reference TRBV2 and TRBJ2-3 gives the whole variable domain EPEVTQTPSHQVTQMGQEVILRCVPISNHLYFYWYRQILGQKVEFLVSFYNNEISEKSEIFDDQFSVERPDGSNFTLKIRSTKLEDSAMYFCASKGGLSTDTQYFGPGTRLTVL.